The T cell receptor (beta chain) under discussion was sequenced for a study of cytomegalovirus exposure and HLA in healthy donors (dated by TCRdb to 2016 to 2017). For context, the study as a whole: According to an earlier analysis of around 600 of the donors, 150 million to 200 million T cells yielded over 100 million unique TCR beta sequences and 276 Gb of sequence data. In addition to the first cohort of approximately 670 subjects, a separate validation cohort of around 110 different subjects was used. An early release covering about 600 HLA-typed donors comprised about 300 gigabases of sequencing data and 85 million to 100 million unique TCR sequences. To study patterns of TCR occurrence, a later analysis re-analyzed previously published TCR beta repertoires from more than 550 donors and added high-resolution HLA genotyping. Among several hundred genotyped donors of the cohort, an average of about 240,000 unique TCR beta nucleotide sequences was sequenced per donor, of which about 19% were non-productive. Of the approximately 400 genotyped donors, about 84% fell in the genetic ancestry cluster associated with self-reported Caucasian donors. All discovery cohort repertoires had been generated on a single sequencing platform. Several DR-DQ haplotypes were handled as single units for association and clustering because linkage in the cohort was strong. Donor age, sex, ethnicity and CMV serostatus were compiled together with the repertoire data. The study profiled the T cell repertoires of about 640 subjects by immunosequencing and related them to cytomegalovirus serostatus. The later analysis used no new phenotypic data to find candidate immune exposures, relying instead on TCR beta sequences and their occurrence across donors. The study aimed to test whether cataloging public T cell receptors could reveal signatures of past pathogen exposure. High-throughput TCR immunosequencing, statistical association of individual TCRs with disease status, and machine learning were combined to predict cytomegalovirus infection status. A later genetic analysis used genome-wide SNP genotypes for about three fifths of the 666 donors, treating that subset as a discovery cohort. The number of typed donors differed by locus: about 620-640 for A, B, C, DRB1 and DQB1; 500 to 550 for DQA1; 606 for DPA1; and about 450 for DPB1. HLA typing covered class I and class II loci at four-digit resolution. In an earlier analysis of over 550 of the donors, high-throughput TCR beta sequencing was used to judge whether each TCR beta V gene segment behaved as functional or pseudogenic.

What the study reported, not specific to this receptor: Three of the identified cytomegalovirus-associated TCR beta chains were confirmed in vitro to be specific for cytomegalovirus antigens. In a later analysis, TCR association rates were found to vary across HLA loci, with the most associated TCRs seen for DRB1 alleles and the fewest for HLA-C alleles. Sequencing depth was assumed to be roughly uniform across donors in the presence/absence analyses, though that assumption may not hold. When HLA alleles, especially DR and DQ, strongly co-occurred, attributing TCR associations to individual alleles was difficult. In the study, about 150 TCR beta chains were listed as associated with cytomegalovirus. Across donors, most TCR sequences were observed very rarely, whereas some public TCRs were present in many individuals. According to a later analysis, parvovirus B19, influenza, CMV and Epstein-Barr virus appeared linked to several top co-occurrence clusters. In both the original and validation cohorts, the classifier was reported to diagnose cytomegalovirus status with high specificity and sensitivity. The cohort was sequenced for TCR beta chains only, and without alpha or paired-chain data the features that could be detected were limited. Immune exposure information for the cohort was limited to CMV serostatus. In a later analysis, most CMV-associated TCR beta chains were found to appear HLA-restricted, with HLA associations seemingly driven largely by CMV exposure. According to a later genetic analysis, donors in an Asian-associated ancestry cluster had fewer N-insertions in productive TCRs than the approximately 630-donor mean. A further reported finding was that TCR beta sequences accurately predicted the HLA-A and HLA-B alleles for most subjects in the first cohort. The earlier analysis of around 600 of the donors excluded some 15 rarely observed V segments, including chromosome 9 orphons, because counts were too low. The sequencing pipeline was judged likely to have produced a cluster of highly shared sequence variants as a technical artifact. A later analysis associated 15,000 or so TCR beta sequences with specific HLA alleles at a false discovery rate of 0.05. Because some donors lacked HLA typing at each locus, the association tests relied only on the typed subset. Linkage disequilibrium might explain the correlated functional status among segregating V segments, but an unknown experimental factor could not be excluded. It was suggested by the authors that the approach could potentially be generalized to other disease states and immunological phenotypes. In a later analysis, HLA-associated TCR beta chains were found to be more clonally expanded and to have lower generation probabilities than equally common non-associated chains. In an earlier analysis of several hundred of the donors, most TCR beta V segments were observed in productive rearrangements about 90% or about 30% of the time, broadly matching IMGT annotations. A later genetic analysis associated a missense DCLRE1C variant with V-gene and J-gene trimming of TCR beta chains, and an independent cohort replicated the association.

Notes on this clone: Its antigen remains unidentified. No base qualities exist here, and no much larger clone lies one base off it.

In total, just over 650 healthy bone marrow donors made up the cohort. At the time of sampling, every cohort member was nominally healthy, though immune exposures that went unrecorded were likely present. The donor tested CMV seropositive and was one of the 289 seropositive cohort members. Each donor provided a peripheral blood sample, and peripheral blood mononuclear cells were used for TCR beta sequencing. The Qiagen DNeasy Blood Extraction Kit was used to extract genomic DNA from the blood cell samples. The library was obtained by the immunoSEQ multiplex PCR assay. For the multiplex PCR, a mixture combining 60 forward primers for TCR Vbeta segments and 13 reverse primers for TCR Jbeta segments was used. A multiplex PCR assay on genomic DNA amplified the CDR3 region of rearranged TCR beta genes. Amplified TCR beta libraries were sequenced as 87-base-pair reads on the Illumina HiSeq System. Per the authors' processing: A later analysis tallied some 79 million unique TCR beta chains across the roughly 610 repertoires, and approximately 9.9 million of those chains were shared by two or more donors. A nearest-neighbor algorithm error-corrected the raw reads and collapsed the reads into unique sequences, merging closely related sequences to remove PCR and sequencing errors. Alignment of CDR3 sequences to IMGT reference sequences was used to assign V, D and J gene segments. For a sequence to be retained, a match of at least six nucleotides to both a V gene segment and a J gene segment was required. Rearrangements were called productive when the CDR3 lacked stop codons and stayed in frame with V and J; all others were non-productive. Following IMGT convention, CDR3 was defined as the stretch from the second conserved V-encoded cysteine to the conserved J-encoded phenylalanine. In an earlier analysis of around 540 of the donors, sequences lacking an unambiguous match to a single V gene segment were excluded. An earlier analysis of fewer than 750 of the donors classified V segments as functional when productive rearrangements were above 56.7% and as segregating when the standard deviation between donors was above 5%. A statistical classification framework was built to diagnose cytomegalovirus status from the catalog of TCR beta chain sequences. A later analysis assigned V and J genes by comparing TCR nucleotide sequences with IMGT/GENE-DB human TR gene sequences. The TCRdist pipeline was used in a later analysis to assign CDR3 sequences and most-parsimonious VDJ recombination scenarios. In a later analysis, every TCR beta chain was defined by the combination of its CDR3 amino acid sequence and its V-gene family, and reads without a unique V-gene family were dropped. In a later analysis, a few hundred highly shared, low-generation-probability nucleotide sequences were removed to address suspected cross-contamination and a sequencing artifact. In a later analysis, a clonal expansion index for each public chain was calculated from normalized within-repertoire ranks of inferred template counts. A later analysis computed generation probabilities with a VDJ recombination model fitted to out-of-frame rearrangements, and checked the results against IGoR. In a later analysis, TCR-TCR, TCR-HLA and TCR-CMV co-occurrence was scored with hypergeometric tests, and a repertoire-size bias correction was applied to TCR pairs. A later analysis estimated false discovery rates by permuting HLA or CMV assignments 20 times. A later analysis grouped co-occurring TCRs with DBSCAN, adding TCRdist sequence similarity when clustering within HLA-allele-positive subsets. Repertoires with fewer than 30,000 or more than 120,000 public chains were left out of co-occurrence clustering, as were roughly five repertoires with anomalous nucleotide sharing. The table comes from immuneACCESS by way of TCRdb, which keeps in-frame sequences with V and J called. Part of the clones is missing from these tables; in studies checked, under half for an unresolved V gene and the rest for unknown reasons. V and J calls and clone size are given by that table; D and trimming were obtained from the DNA. The sample contains over 150,000 clones, around 80% of them found a single time. The top ten clones comprise around 14% of the sample.

This clonotype originated in a woman between 50 and 59 years old in good health and CMV-seropositive. Specimen: PBMCs.

The encoded CDR3 is CASSLGSSGANVLTF. The sequence in DNA is TGTGCCAGCAGCTTGGGTAGCTCTGGGGCCAACGTCCTGACTTTC. In this chain, TRBV5-4 is recombined with TRBJ2-6; no D segment can be confidently identified. Sequences SGHNT (CDR1) and YYREEE (CDR2) are obtained from the germline V gene (reference sequence). V is shortened by 0 bases, J by 0 bases, and the region joining them spans 4 bases. The CDR3 has 15 amino acids, counting the end cysteine and phenylalanine. The DNA shown is the 45-base CDR3, in frame from base 1.